A selection of T cell receptor beta chains follows, all from one sample in a study of shared clonotypes between healthy human individuals. Measured with immunoSEQ multiplex PCR; TCRdb has only the in-frame clones, and not every one. The data hold 800,000 to 950,000 clones, with 96% observed a single time. Sequenced: naive CD8+ T cells sorted from blood. These receptors were taken from a man aged 30 to 39 in good health. Each CDR3 is given with its conserved first and last residue. The D gene is left open where the match is weak. Rows give clone size only sometimes, using once, few, many, or a class for an expanded clone.

d_gene	abundance	v_gene	len	j_gene	CDR3nt	CDR3aa
.	.	TRBV30	12	TRBJ2-7	TGTGCCTGGGCCAGACTTGGGTACGAGCAGTACTTC	CAWARLGYEQYF
.	.	TRBV28	14	TRBJ2-2	TGTGCCAGCAGTCTGGACCGGCCCACCGGGGAGCTGTTTTTT	CASSLDRPTGELFF
TRBD2	.	TRBV14	17	TRBJ2-7	TGTGCCAGCAGCTCATTTATGGCGGGAGCGGACCCCTACGAGCAGTACTTC	CASSSFMAGADPYEQYF
.	once	TRBV1	17	TRBJ2-3	TGCACCAGCAGCCAACTCGTTAGCGGGGGGTCACTTCATACGCAGTATTTT	CTSSQLVSGGSLHTQYF
.	.	TRBV28	16	TRBJ2-2	TGTGCCAGCAGTTTCCACCTCGGAGGGTTTTCCGGGGAGCTGTTTTTT	CASSFHLGGFSGELFF
.	.	TRBV21-1	12	TRBJ2-1	TGTGCCAGCAGCGAACAGGGTAATGAGCAGTTCTTC	CASSEQGNEQFF
TRBD1	few	TRBV19	16	TRBJ2-7	TGTGCCAGTAGTAAGGGTATGGGACAGGGGGAATACGAGCAGTACTTC	CASSKGMGQGEYEQYF
.	.	TRBV28	12	TRBJ2-7	TGTGCCAGCAGTTTAGGGCTCTACGAGCAGTACTTC	CASSLGLYEQYF
.	.	TRBV6-5	12	TRBJ1-1	TGTGCCAGCACCAACGGGGCAGCTGAAGCTTTCTTT	CASTNGAAEAFF
.	.	TRBV19	13	TRBJ2-7	TGTGCCAGTAGTATATTGGGCCTTAACGAGCAGTACTTC	CASSILGLNEQYF
.	.	TRBV4-2	14	TRBJ2-1	TGTGCCAGCAGCCAAGGTGCGGGATACAATGAGCAGTTCTTC	CASSQGAGYNEQFF
.	few	TRBV28	11	TRBJ2-7	TGTGCCAGCAGTTCCTACTACGAGCAGTACTTC	CASSSYYEQYF
TRBD2	.	TRBV9	15	TRBJ2-5	TGTGCCAGCAGCGTAGCGGGGACTAGCGCGGAGACCCAGTACTTC	CASSVAGTSAETQYF
TRBD2	.	TRBV29-1	12	TRBJ2-7	TGCAGCGTTAACGGGGAGGGCTACGAGCAGTACTTC	CSVNGEGYEQYF
.	.	TRBV25-1	13	TRBJ2-7	TGTGCCAGCAGTGAGGCAAACTCCTACGAGCAGTACTTC	CASSEANSYEQYF
TRBD2	.	TRBV9	15	TRBJ2-7	TGTGCCAGCAGCCCTCGACTAGCGGAAGCCTACGAGCAGTACTTC	CASSPRLAEAYEQYF
.	.	TRBV2	14	TRBJ1-5	TGTGCCAGCAGGCATCCGGGAAGCAATCAGCCCCAGCATTTT	CASRHPGSNQPQHF
.	.	TRBV29-1	11	TRBJ2-2	TGCAGCGTTGAGGGTTCCGGGGAGCTGTTTTTT	CSVEGSGELFF
.	.	TRBV9	15	TRBJ1-2	TGTGCCAGCAGCACCGGGAGTGGATCTAACTATGGCTACACCTTC	CASSTGSGSNYGYTF
.	.	TRBV7-2	11	TRBJ2-1	TGTGCCAGCAGAGCCCTAGCGGAGCAGTTCTTC	CASRALAEQFF
TRBD2	.	TRBV28	13	TRBJ2-1	TGTGCCAGCAGCGCGGGACTAGCGAATGAGCAGTTCTTC	CASSAGLANEQFF
.	.	TRBV5-4	13	TRBJ2-1	TGTGCCAGCAGCCCGACTAACCTAAATGAGCAGTTCTTC	CASSPTNLNEQFF
.	.	TRBV6-1	16	TRBJ2-2	TGTGCCAGCAGTGAATTTCATCTCGCGAACACCGGGGAGCTGTTTTTT	CASSEFHLANTGELFF
.	.	TRBV5-1	14	TRBJ2-5	TGCGCCAGCAGCCTGGGCGGAGGCCAAGAGACCCAGTACTTC	CASSLGGGQETQYF
.	.	TRBV7-8	13	TRBJ2-7	TGTGCCAGCAGCGTCTTCAGCTCCTACGAGCAGTACTTC	CASSVFSSYEQYF
TRBD1	few	TRBV7-9	15	TRBJ2-7	TGTGCCAGCAGGCCCCCCGGGACAGGGAACCACGAGCAGTACTTC	CASRPPGTGNHEQYF
.	.	TRBV2	14	TRBJ1-5	TGTGCCAGCAGTGAACCAGGGCGCAATCAGCCCCAGCATTTT	CASSEPGRNQPQHF
.	.	TRBV28	14	TRBJ2-3	TGTGCCAGCAGTCCCGGAGGGCAGTTTTATACGCAGTATTTT	CASSPGGQFYTQYF
.	.	TRBV10-2	13	TRBJ2-7	TGCGCCAGCCAAAACCCGCTATACTACGAGCAGTACTTC	CASQNPLYYEQYF
.	.	TRBV6-5	14	TRBJ1-1	TGTGCCAGCAGTTTTATTACAGCCGGCACTGAAGCTTTCTTT	CASSFITAGTEAFF
TRBD1	.	TRBV5-1	14	TRBJ2-7	TGCGCCAGCAGCCCCGGGACAGAGATCTACGAGCAGTACTTC	CASSPGTEIYEQYF
TRBD1	.	TRBV30	14	TRBJ1-2	TGTGCCTGGAGTACGGGACAGGGTTTTTATGGCTACACCTTC	CAWSTGQGFYGYTF
TRBD1	.	TRBV28	17	TRBJ1-5	TGTGCCAGTTCGGACAGGGAAGCCCTCTATAGCAATCAGCCCCAGCATTTT	CASSDREALYSNQPQHF
TRBD1	.	TRBV19	15	TRBJ1-5	TGTGCCAGTAGTCGGCAGGGGGCGAGCAATCAGCCCCAGCATTTT	CASSRQGASNQPQHF
TRBD1	once	TRBV6-5	15	TRBJ1-4	TGTGCCAGCAGTTATGGGACAGGGTTAAATGAAAAACTGTTTTTT	CASSYGTGLNEKLFF
TRBD2	.	TRBV12-5	17	TRBJ2-3	TGTGCTAGTGGCCCCGGGACTAGCGGGAGGGCCACGCATACGCAGTATTTT	CASGPGTSGRATHTQYF
TRBD1	.	TRBV2	15	TRBJ2-7	TGTGCCAGCAGTGAAGGACCCAGGGGGCGCGACGAGCAGTACTTC	CASSEGPRGRDEQYF
.	.	TRBV27	11	TRBJ2-3	TGTGCCAGCAGTGCGGCAGATACGCAGTATTTT	CASSAADTQYF
TRBD1	.	TRBV9	13	TRBJ2-7	TGTGCCAGCAGTCCGACAGGGGTACACGAGCAGTACTTC	CASSPTGVHEQYF
TRBD1	.	TRBV28	15	TRBJ1-1	TGTGCCAGCAGTTCGGACAGGTTGGGGGCCACTGAAGCTTTCTTT	CASSSDRLGATEAFF
.	.	TRBV4-1	15	TRBJ2-1	TGCGCCAGCAGCCAAGATGCTAGCTGGCTCAATGAGCAGTTCTTC	CASSQDASWLNEQFF